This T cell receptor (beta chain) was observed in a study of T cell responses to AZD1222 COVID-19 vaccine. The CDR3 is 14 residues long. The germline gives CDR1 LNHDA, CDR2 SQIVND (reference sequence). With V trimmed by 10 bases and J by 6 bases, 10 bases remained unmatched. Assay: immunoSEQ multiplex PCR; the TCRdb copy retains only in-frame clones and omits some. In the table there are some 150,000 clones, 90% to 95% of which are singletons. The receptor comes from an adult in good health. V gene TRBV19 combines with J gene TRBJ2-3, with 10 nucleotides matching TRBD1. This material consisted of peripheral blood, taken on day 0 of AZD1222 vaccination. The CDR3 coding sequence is TGTGCCACCAAGCCGGACAGGGGGTATGATACGCAGTATTTT. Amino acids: CATKPDRGYDTQYF.